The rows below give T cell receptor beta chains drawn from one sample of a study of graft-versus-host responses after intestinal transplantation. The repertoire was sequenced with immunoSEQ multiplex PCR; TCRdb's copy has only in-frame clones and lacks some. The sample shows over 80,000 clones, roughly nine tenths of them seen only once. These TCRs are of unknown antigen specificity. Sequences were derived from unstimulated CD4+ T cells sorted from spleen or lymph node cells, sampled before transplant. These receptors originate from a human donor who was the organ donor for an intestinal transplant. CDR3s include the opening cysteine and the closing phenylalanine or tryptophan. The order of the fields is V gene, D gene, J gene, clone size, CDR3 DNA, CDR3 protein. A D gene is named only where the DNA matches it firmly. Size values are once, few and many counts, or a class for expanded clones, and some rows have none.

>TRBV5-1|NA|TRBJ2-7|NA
TGCGCCAGCAGCTTGATCGCGGGGGAGCAGTACTTC
CASSLIAGEQYF
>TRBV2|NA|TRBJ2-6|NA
TGTGCCAGCAGGGATTTCAGGGCTGGGGCCAACGTCCTGACTTTC
CASRDFRAGANVLTF
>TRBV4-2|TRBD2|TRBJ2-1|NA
TGTGCCAGCAGCCCGGCGGGGGGTTCTTTCCATGAGCAGTTCTTC
CASSPAGGSFHEQFF
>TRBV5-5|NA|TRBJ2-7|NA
TGTGCCAGCAGCCAGTTCCACAGGGCCTTCACCTACGAGCAGTACTTC
CASSQFHRAFTYEQYF
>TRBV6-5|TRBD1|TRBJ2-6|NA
TGTGCCAGCAGACAGGGGGCTGGGGCCAACGTCCTGACTTTC
CASRQGAGANVLTF
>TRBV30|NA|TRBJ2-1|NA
TGTGCCTGGTCTCTGAGCTCCTACAATGAGCAGTTCTTC
CAWSLSSYNEQFF
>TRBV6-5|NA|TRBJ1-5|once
TGTGCCAGCAGTTACAACGGCGGGGCCCAGCATTTT
CASSYNGGAQHF
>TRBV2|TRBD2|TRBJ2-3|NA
TGTGCCAGCAGTGAGCAGCGGGGGGGCCCCGGGACGCAGTATTTT
CASSEQRGGPGTQYF
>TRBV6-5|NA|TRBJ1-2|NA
TGTGCCAGCGGCGCAAGGAGGGGCTACACCTTC
CASGARRGYTF
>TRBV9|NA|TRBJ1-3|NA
TGTGCCAGCAGTTTTACTACAGGGCACTCTGGAAACACCATATATTTT
CASSFTTGHSGNTIYF
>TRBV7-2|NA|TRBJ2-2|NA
TGTGCCAGCAGCTTAGCGCCGGCAGGGTCCACCGGGGAGCTGTTTTTT
CASSLAPAGSTGELFF
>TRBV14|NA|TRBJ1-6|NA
TGTGCCAGCAGCCTTACAGACTCCTATAATTCACCCCTCCACTTT
CASSLTDSYNSPLHF
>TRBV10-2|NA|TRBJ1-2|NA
TGCGCCAGCACGGGACAACTTACTAACTATGGCTACACCTTC
CASTGQLTNYGYTF
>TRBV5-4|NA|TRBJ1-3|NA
TGTGCCAGCAGCTTGTGGGGGCCAAACACCATATATTTT
CASSLWGPNTIYF
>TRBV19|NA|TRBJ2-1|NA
TGTGCCAGTAGCCGTGGGCCAAATCGGTCCGATGAGCAGTTCTTC
CASSRGPNRSDEQFF
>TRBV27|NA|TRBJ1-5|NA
TGTGCCAGCAGTTATTCTAGGTTGAACCAGCCCCAGCATTTT
CASSYSRLNQPQHF
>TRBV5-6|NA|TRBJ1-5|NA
TGTGCCAGCAGCTTAGGGGGTCGAACGATTCCCCAGCATTTT
CASSLGGRTIPQHF
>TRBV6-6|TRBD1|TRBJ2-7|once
TGTGCCAGCACCCAAAGGGGGCGTCTGGAGCAGTACTTC
CASTQRGRLEQYF
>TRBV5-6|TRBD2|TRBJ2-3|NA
TGTGCCAGCAGCTTGGCGGGACTAGGTTTTACGGATACGCAGTATTTT
CASSLAGLGFTDTQYF
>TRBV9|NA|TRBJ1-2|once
TGTGCCAGCAGCGAAGATGCGGGGGGCTATGGCTACACCTTC
CASSEDAGGYGYTF
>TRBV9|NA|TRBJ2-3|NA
TGTGCCAGCAGCGCGGGGGGCGCGGGGTCCACAGATACGCAGTATTTT
CASSAGGAGSTDTQYF
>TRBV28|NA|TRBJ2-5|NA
TGTGCCAGCAGTTTAAGTGCAGGTCCCCAAGAGACCCAGTACTTC
CASSLSAGPQETQYF
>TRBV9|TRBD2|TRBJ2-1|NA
TGTGCCAGCAGCCCGCCGACTAGCGGAACTAACAATGAGCAGTTCTTC
CASSPPTSGTNNEQFF
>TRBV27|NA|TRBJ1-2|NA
TGTGCCACCAGATTTAGGAGTATAGACTATGGCTACACCTTC
CATRFRSIDYGYTF
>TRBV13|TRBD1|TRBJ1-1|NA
TGTGCCAGCAGCTTATACCGCAGGGGGCACACTGAAGCTTTCTTT
CASSLYRRGHTEAFF
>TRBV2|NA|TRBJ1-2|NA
TGTGCCAGCCATGATATCACTTTTGGCTACACCTTC
CASHDITFGYTF
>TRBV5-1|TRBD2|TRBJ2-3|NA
TGCGCCAGCAGCTTGATGCGGGGGGGGACAGATACGCAGTATTTT
CASSLMRGGTDTQYF
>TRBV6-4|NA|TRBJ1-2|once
TGTGCCAGCAACCCTAGGGACATCCCCTATGGCTACACCTTC
CASNPRDIPYGYTF
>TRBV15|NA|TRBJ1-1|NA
TGTGCCACCAGCAGAGGGGGGGTGAACACTGAAGCTTTCTTT
CATSRGGVNTEAFF
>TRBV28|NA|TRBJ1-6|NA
TGTGCCACCCTTACCTCGAATGAGTCACCCCTCCACTTT
CATLTSNESPLHF
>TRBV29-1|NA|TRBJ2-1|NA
TGCAGCGTTGAAGGACAGATCTCCTACAATGAGCAGTTCTTC
CSVEGQISYNEQFF
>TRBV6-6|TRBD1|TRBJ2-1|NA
TGTGCCAGCAGTTACGGGACAGGAGAGTTCTTC
CASSYGTGEFF
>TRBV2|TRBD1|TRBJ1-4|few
TGTGCCAGCAGTACACAGGGGGTATTTGAAAAACTGTTTTTT
CASSTQGVFEKLFF
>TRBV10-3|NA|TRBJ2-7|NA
TGTGCCATCAGTGAATCGATAGCCTCCTACTCCTACGAGCAGTACTTC
CAISESIASYSYEQYF
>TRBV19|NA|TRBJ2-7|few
TGTGCCAGTAGGCCCCGGGGGACCTACGAGCAGTACTTC
CASRPRGTYEQYF